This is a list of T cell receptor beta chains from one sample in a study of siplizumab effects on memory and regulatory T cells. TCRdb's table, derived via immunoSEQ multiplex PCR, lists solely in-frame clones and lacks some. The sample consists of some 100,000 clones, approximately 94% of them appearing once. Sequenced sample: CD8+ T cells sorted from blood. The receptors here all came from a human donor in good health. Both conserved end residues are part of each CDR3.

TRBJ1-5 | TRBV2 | CASRTQGASNQPQHF
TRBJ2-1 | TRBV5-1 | CASSSYGDPNEQFF
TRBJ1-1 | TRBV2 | CASTRRYGQGANTEAFF
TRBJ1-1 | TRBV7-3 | CASSPGQGSGSAFF
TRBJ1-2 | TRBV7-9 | CASSIPGLNNYGYTF
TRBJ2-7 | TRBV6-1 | CASSEWYSGSNYEQYF
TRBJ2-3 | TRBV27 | CASSLLTGASTDTQYF
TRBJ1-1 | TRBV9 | CASSVGPLTETNTEAFF
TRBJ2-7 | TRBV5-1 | CASSLEQGFYEQYF
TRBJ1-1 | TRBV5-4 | CASSWGQGNTEAFF
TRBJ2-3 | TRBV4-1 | CASSQVGAGGDADTQYF
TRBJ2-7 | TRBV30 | CAWNSGGTYEQYF
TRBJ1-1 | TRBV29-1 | CSVWGNTEAFF
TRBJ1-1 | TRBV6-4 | CASSDGMGEAFF
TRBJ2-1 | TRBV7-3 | CASSDRDRGYNEQFF
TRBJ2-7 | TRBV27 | CASSPRDFHYEQYF
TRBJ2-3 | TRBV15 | CATSRAGTSRLQDTQYF
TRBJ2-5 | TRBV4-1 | CASSQEQNRDYQETQYF
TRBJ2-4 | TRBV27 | CASAGAGAVSGIQYF
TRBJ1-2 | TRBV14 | CASRPWTELTRSSGYTF
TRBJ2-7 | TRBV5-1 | CASSLEGSAYEQYF
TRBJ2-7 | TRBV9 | CASSPTGGYEQYF
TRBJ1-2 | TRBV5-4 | CASSVIGTDVRYGYTF
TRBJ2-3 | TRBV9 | CASGGRNTQYF
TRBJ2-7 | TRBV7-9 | CASSSKGSYEQYF
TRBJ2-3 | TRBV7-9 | CASSSSTGSTDTQYF
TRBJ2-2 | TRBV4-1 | CASSQDVVGELFF
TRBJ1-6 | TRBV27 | CASSFGSNSPLHF
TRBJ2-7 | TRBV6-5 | CASSSDRTYEQYF
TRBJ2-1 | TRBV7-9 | CASSLAGLASSYNEQFF
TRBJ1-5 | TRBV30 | CAWSVPQGDQPQHF
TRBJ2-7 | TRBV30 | CAWRTGGGDEQYF
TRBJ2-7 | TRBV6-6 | CASSYSRGSEQYF
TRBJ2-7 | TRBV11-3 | CASSGHRGRGDEQYF
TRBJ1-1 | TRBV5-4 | CASSLYYKNTEAFF
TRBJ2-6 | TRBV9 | CASSSYGRFGAGANVLTF
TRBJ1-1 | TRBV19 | CASSIGQGDTEAFF
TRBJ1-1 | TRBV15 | CATSNHDRANTEAFF
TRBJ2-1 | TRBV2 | CASSEVGESPYNEQFF
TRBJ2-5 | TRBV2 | CASSGQDGETQYF
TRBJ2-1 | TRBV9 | CASSVGSSGSYNEQFF
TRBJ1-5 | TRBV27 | CASSDARGYSNQPQHF
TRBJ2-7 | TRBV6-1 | CASSVSSGTSYEQYF
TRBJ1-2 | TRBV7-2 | CASSSSQGASGYTF
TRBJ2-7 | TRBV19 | CASSIVATHSYEQYF
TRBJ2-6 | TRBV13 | CASSPVPGANVLTF
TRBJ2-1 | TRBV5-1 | CASSLARLNEQFF